The clone carrying this T cell receptor beta chain was counted a few times. Its antigen is currently unknown. J was trimmed by 0 bases and V by 4 bases; bases with no gene match: 2. Germline V gives CDR1 KGHSH, CDR2 LQKENI. This CDR3 has 15 residues. This specimen comes from a study of beta chain features in type 1 diabetes. Study-wide findings and caveats: At VDJ recombination sites, type 1 diabetes patients had fewer insertions and more deleted nucleotides. Sequencing used cDNA, and cells with high TCR expression could therefore be over-represented.

Isolated RNA was reverse transcribed in full, so expressed TCRB transcripts were sequenced. Produced via immunoSEQ multiplex PCR; TCRdb's table is partial and in-frame only. The sample includes roughly 45,000 clones, 50% of them seen just once. The clonotype was recovered from a woman aged 25-40 years in good health. The rearrangement links TRBV18 to TRBJ2-7; 11 bases map to TRBD2. Sequenced: stem cell memory CD4+ T cells from blood. In DNA, the CDR3 is TGTGCCAGCTCACTGGGGACTAGCGGCTCCTACGAGCAGTACTTC. It is translated as CASSLGTSGSYEQYF.